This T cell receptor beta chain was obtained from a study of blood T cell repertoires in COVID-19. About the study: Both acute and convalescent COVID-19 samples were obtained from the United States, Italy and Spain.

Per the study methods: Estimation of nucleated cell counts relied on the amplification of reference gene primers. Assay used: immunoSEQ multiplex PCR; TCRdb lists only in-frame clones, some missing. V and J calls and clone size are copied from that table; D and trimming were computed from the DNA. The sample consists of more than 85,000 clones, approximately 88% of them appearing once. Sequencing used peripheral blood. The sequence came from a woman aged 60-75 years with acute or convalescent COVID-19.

CDR3 DNA sequence: TGCGCCAGCAGCTTGGGTTCACCAGGGATGGGCTATAATTCACCCCTCCACTTT. Its translation: CASSLGSPGMGYNSPLHF. This chain links TRBV5-1 with TRBJ1-6; TRBD1 might be the D (5 bases). Germline lookup yields CDR1 SGHRS and CDR2 YFSETQ. Trimming left V 0 bases short and J 3 bases short, with 16 bases between. The CDR3 loop spans 18 amino acids.